A selection of T cell receptor beta chains follows, all from one sample in a study of shared clonotypes between healthy human individuals. Data came from immunoSEQ multiplex PCR; TCRdb stores just in-frame clones and leaves some out. The sample lists about a million clones; 76% were seen once. The sample taken for sequencing was memory CD4+ T cells sorted from blood. These receptors were obtained from a man aged 18 to 30 in good health. Each CDR3 is given with its conserved first and last residue. The D gene is left open where the match is weak. The size entry is marked missing in some rows and otherwise reads once, few, many or a size class.

NA | TRBJ2-7 | TRBD2 | TRBV7-9 | CASSLVGLAGAEQYF | TGTGCCAGCAGCTTAGTCGGGCTAGCGGGAGCCGAGCAGTACTTC
NA | TRBJ2-2 | NA | TRBV6-1 | CASSEGSRGGELFF | TGTGCCAGCAGTGAGGGTAGTCGGGGCGGGGAGCTGTTTTTT
once | TRBJ2-5 | NA | TRBV10-1 | CASSLSGNSPQYF | TGCGCCAGCAGTTTGAGCGGCAATTCGCCCCAGTACTTC
NA | TRBJ1-2 | TRBD1 | TRBV28 | CAIYGQVLANYGYTF | TGTGCCATCTACGGACAGGTTCTAGCTAACTATGGCTACACCTTC
few | TRBJ1-1 | NA | TRBV20-1 | CSALNTEAFF | TGCAGTGCCCTCAACACTGAAGCTTTCTTT
NA | TRBJ2-7 | TRBD1 | TRBV11-2 | CASSSPFRDRGEQYF | TGTGCCAGCAGCTCCCCCTTTAGGGACAGGGGCGAGCAGTACTTC
NA | TRBJ1-5 | NA | TRBV6-1 | CASSEGGVGQPQHF | TGTGCCAGCAGTGAAGGGGGGGTAGGGCAGCCCCAGCATTTT
NA | TRBJ1-2 | TRBD1 | TRBV7-2 | CASSLVRTGSAKGYTF | TGTGCCAGCAGCTTAGTGCGGACAGGGTCAGCAAAAGGCTACACCTTC
few | TRBJ2-7 | TRBD2 | TRBV27 | CASRGLAGEQYF | TGTGCCAGCAGAGGGCTAGCGGGCGAGCAGTACTTC
NA | TRBJ2-1 | NA | TRBV30 | CAWSVRRNNEQFF | TGTGCCTGGAGTGTTCGGAGGAACAATGAGCAGTTCTTC
NA | TRBJ2-7 | TRBD2 | TRBV11-2 | CASSAGLAVLYEQYF | TGTGCCAGCAGCGCGGGACTAGCGGTTCTCTACGAGCAGTACTTC
NA | TRBJ2-5 | TRBD2 | TRBV27 | CASSLGSSGGQAQYF | TGTGCCAGCAGTTTGGGGTCTAGCGGGGGCCAGGCCCAGTACTTC
NA | TRBJ2-5 | NA | TRBV20-1 | CSAFPVETQYF | TGCAGTGCCTTCCCCGTGGAGACCCAGTACTTC
NA | TRBJ1-2 | NA | TRBV30 | CAWSVRRVHGYTF | TGTGCCTGGAGTGTACGAAGGGTTCATGGCTACACCTTC
few | TRBJ2-1 | NA | TRBV30 | CAWSGGLGFYNEQFF | TGTGCCTGGAGTGGAGGACTGGGGTTCTACAATGAGCAGTTCTTC
NA | TRBJ2-5 | NA | TRBV7-9 | CASSLRLVTQETQYF | TGTGCCAGCAGCTTAAGACTTGTCACCCAAGAGACCCAGTACTTC
NA | TRBJ2-7 | TRBD2 | TRBV5-1 | CASSLLGGYTYEQYF | TGCGCCAGCAGCCTACTGGGAGGGTACACCTACGAGCAGTACTTC